The 16 T cell receptor beta chains listed next were all sequenced from one sample in a study of response to subunit inactivated influenza vaccine. TCRdb recomputed calls from the RT-PCR reads with MiXCR, one row per CDR3 protein. The table includes 150,000 or so distinct CDR3 sequences, roughly a tenth detected once. The sequenced sample was CD8+ T cells sorted from PBMCs, obtained roughly 24 months after vaccination. These receptors came from a man aged 45 to 75 who received an inactivated influenza vaccine.

This chain connects TRBV10-1 to TRBJ1-5; D possibly corresponds to TRBD1 (5 bases). Trimming pared 3 bases from V and 4 bases from J, leaving 13 bases between. The CDR3 sequence is 15 residues long. Germline loops: CDR1 WNHNN, CDR2 SYGVQD (reference sequence). CDR3 DNA sequence: TGCGCCAGCAGTGATTGGGGACCGAAGAATCAGCCCCAGCATTTT. Amino acids: CASSDWGPKNQPQHF.

This clonotype has a handful of counts. V usage is TRBV29-1 and J usage is TRBJ2-7; 9 bases are a match to TRBD2. CDR1 SQVTM and CDR2 ANQGSEA come from the germline V gene. This CDR3 is 13 amino acids long. The J segment lost 4 bases and the V segment lost 2 bases, leaving 3 bases of the junction unmatched. This chain's CDR3 is CSVELAGRYEQYF. In nucleotides, the CDR3 is TGCAGCGTTGAACTAGCGGGAAGGTACGAGCAGTACTTC.

This clonotype was detected only a few times. This chain's CDR3 is CASSELTAGLMSTEAFF. CDR3 in DNA: TGTGCCAGCAGTGAACTAACGGCGGGACTAATGAGCACTGAAGCTTTCTTT. The chain recombines TRBV2 with TRBJ1-1, with D possibly matching TRBD1 (5 bases). This CDR3 is 17 amino acids long. Trimming cost V 2 bases and J 4 bases, with 20 bases left between them. From germline, CDR1 is SNHLY and CDR2 FYNNEI.

This clonotype has ten or more counts. The chain links TRBV29-1 to TRBJ2-7; D might be TRBD1 or TRBD2, each matching 5 bases. Between the trimmed V and J ends, which lost 7 bases and 2 bases, there was a span of 15 bases. CDR1 is SQVTM, CDR2 ANQGSEA, per germline. The CDR3 is 13 residues long. The CDR3 DNA reads TGCAGCGCCATGACAGCGGCTCCCTACGAGCAGTACTTC. Translating it yields CSAMTAAPYEQYF.

This clonotype was counted between two and nine times. This chain joins TRBV7-8 and TRBJ2-1; TRBD2 agrees at 13 bases. V gave up 5 bases and J gave up 6 bases; unmatched junction bases: 7. Per germline, CDR1 SGHVS and CDR2 FQNEAQ. The CDR3 spans 16 residues. CDR3 DNA: TGTGCCAGCAGCCTACTAGCGGGGGGGCCCCCCAATGAGCAGTTCTTC. Translating it yields CASSLLAGGPPNEQFF.

The chain uses TRBV12-3 or TRBV12-4 and TRBJ2-1, with D perhaps TRBD1 or TRBD2 (6 bases each). Trimming removed 3 bases from V and 6 bases from J, with 18 bases in between. This CDR3 region has 16 residues. CDR3 nucleotides: TGTGCCAGCAGTTTGGGGGGCAGGGTAGTGGTCAATGAGCAGTTCTTC. Translating gives CASSLGGRVVVNEQFF.

Only a few counts were recorded for this clonotype. The chain is built from TRBV5-5 and TRBJ2-7; TRBD1 might be the D (6 bases). Germline-derived CDR1 and CDR2 are SGHKS and YYEKEE (reference sequence). Trimming removed 0 bases at V and 4 bases at J, with 17 bases between. CDR3 length: 16 amino acids. The DNA for the CDR3 is TGTGCCAGCAGCTTGGAAGGGTCGGGACATAATTACGAGCAGTACTTC. The encoded protein is CASSLEGSGHNYEQYF.

The chain's CDR3 is CSARDLTNYGYTF. The DNA of the CDR3 is TGCAGTGCTAGAGATCTTACTAACTATGGCTACACCTTC. The V call is TRBV20-1, the J call TRBJ1-2; D uncertain. The CDR3 length is 13 residues. Between the trimmed V and J ends, which lost 0 bases and 0 bases, there was a span of 5 bases. Germline V gene lookup returns CDR1 DFQATT and CDR2 SNEGSKA (reference sequence).

This clonotype was counted only a few times. This chain uses TRBV12-3 or TRBV12-4 with TRBJ2-1, with D tentatively TRBD2 (5 bases). V lost 1 base and J 2 bases, leaving 15 bases between the germline ends. The length of the CDR3 is 17 residues. The CDR3 nucleotides are TGTGCCAGCAGTTTAGAAAGCGGAACCCACCCCTACAATGAGCAGTTCTTC. This sequence encodes CASSLESGTHPYNEQFF.

This CDR3 is CASSFYGLAGYEQYF. CDR3 DNA sequence: TGTGCCAGCAGCTTCTACGGTTTAGCGGGATACGAGCAGTACTTC. The rearrangement links TRBV5-5 to TRBJ2-7, with 8 bases identical to TRBD2. V dropped 2 bases and J dropped 4; count of bases not matched to a gene: 8. This CDR3 contains 15 residues. Germline V CDR1 and CDR2: SGHKS, YYEKEE (reference sequence). Complete variable domain (other parts from reference TRBV5-5 and TRBJ2-7): DAGVTQSPTHLIKTRGQQVTLRCSPISGHKSVSWYQQVLGQGPQFIFQYYEKEERGRGNFPDRFSARQFPNYSSELNVNALLLGDSALYLCASSFYGLAGYEQYFGPGTRLTVT.

The table lists this clonotype with a few counts. This chain uses TRBV25-1 with TRBJ2-2, with D hard to call. Trimming shortened V by 3 bases and J by 9 bases, and 8 bases separated the two germline ends. The CDR3 spans 12 residues. CDR1 is MGHDK and CDR2 is SYGVNS in the germline V gene. This CDR3 is CASSDVARELFF. The DNA for the CDR3 is TGTGCCAGCAGTGATGTAGCCCGGGAGCTGTTTTTT.

In this sample, this clonotype turned up a few times. The V gene is TRBV4-3, the J gene TRBJ2-7; D possibly corresponds to TRBD1 (6 bases). Trimming shortened V by 1 base and J by 0 bases, and 13 bases separated the two germline ends. CDR1 and CDR2 (germline): LGHNA, YSLEER. This CDR3 is 16 amino acids long. CDR3 in DNA: TGCGCCAGCAGCCAAGGGGTCCAGGGGACCTCCTACGAGCAGTACTTC. Its translation is CASSQGVQGTSYEQYF.

This clonotype has a count of ten or more. The chain uses TRBV20-1 and TRBJ2-7; D remains unclear. Looked up from germline, CDR1 is DFQATT and CDR2 is SNEGSKA (reference sequence). CDR3 length: 13 amino acids. V was clipped by 0 bases and J by 2 bases, with 8 bases between them. This chain's CDR3 is CSARDRSTYEQYF. CDR3 nucleotides: TGCAGTGCTAGAGATCGAAGCACCTACGAGCAGTACTTC.

This chain joins TRBV12-3 or TRBV12-4 and TRBJ2-1, with D possibly TRBD2 on 5 matching bases. There are 15 residues in the CDR3. V lost 5 bases and J 3 bases, leaving 14 bases between the germline ends. The CDR3 nucleotides read TGTGCCAGCAGTCCCCTCTCGGGGAACTACAATGAGCAGTTCTTC. Encoded protein: CASSPLSGNYNEQFF.

This clonotype occurred many times. The chain is built from TRBV4-1 and TRBJ1-2; 7 bases fit TRBD1. With 4 bases clipped from V and 0 bases from J, the junction kept 5 bases outside the gene matches. CDR3 length equals 15 residues. Germline V gives CDR1 MGHRA, CDR2 YSYEKL. CDR3 region: CASSPGQLTNYGYTF. The CDR3, as DNA: TGCGCCAGCAGCCCGGGACAGCTAACTAACTATGGCTACACCTTC.

The rearrangement links TRBV20-1 to TRBJ2-5; TRBD2 aligns across 7 bases. Looked up from germline, CDR1 is DFQATT and CDR2 is SNEGSKA (reference sequence). The length of the CDR3 is 17 residues. After removal of 2 bases from V and 0 bases from J, the junction contained 12 bases not matched to a gene. DNA for the CDR3: TGCAGTGCTAGACGCGAGGTCCTAGCGGTGTACCAAGAGACCCAGTACTTC. Translated, it gives CSARREVLAVYQETQYF.